What follows are 5 T cell receptor beta chains derived from one specimen sequenced in a study of T cells after posttransplantation cyclophosphamide. Produced via immunoSEQ multiplex PCR; TCRdb's table is partial and in-frame only. The sample records about 1,900 clones, roughly 94% being singletons. The sample taken for sequencing was CD4+ T cells sorted from bone marrow. These receptor sequences come from a woman between 45 and 65 years old in good health and a related stem cell transplant donor.

The chain recombines TRBV11-3 with TRBJ2-7; 10 bases match TRBD1. The germline CDR1 and CDR2 sequences are SGHNT and YENEEA. The V gene end was trimmed by 5 bases and the J gene end by 0 bases; junction bases not matched to a gene: 4. There are 15 residues in the CDR3. CDR3 amino acids: CASSLGQGSSYEQYF. The CDR3 region has the DNA TGTGCCAGCAGCCTGGGACAGGGGAGCTCCTACGAGCAGTACTTC.

The genes are TRBV29-1 and TRBJ1-2; D is possibly TRBD1 (5 bases). The germline gives CDR1 SQVTM, CDR2 ANQGSEA. Trimming shortened V by 6 bases and J by 5 bases, and 22 bases separated the two germline ends. The CDR3 sequence is 15 residues long. This chain's CDR3 is CSVSGLLNQLYGYTF. The CDR3, as DNA: TGCAGCGTCTCGGGACTCCTGAACCAATTGTATGGCTACACCTTC.

The chain links TRBV5-6 to TRBJ2-3; 12 nucleotides align to TRBD2. Germline V gene sequence: CDR1 SGHDT, CDR2 YYEEEE. The CDR3 runs 17 residues. Losses at the gene ends were 2 bases for V and 2 bases for J; bases not matched to a gene: 6. The CDR3 is CASSLITSGGPTDTQYF. In DNA, the CDR3 is TGTGCCAGCAGCTTAATAACTAGCGGGGGGCCCACAGATACGCAGTATTTT.

The chain employs TRBV7-6 and TRBJ2-5, with 16 bases fitting TRBD2. CDR1 is SGHVS and CDR2 is FNYEAQ in the germline V gene. V trimming: 4 bases; J trimming: 5 bases; junction bases outside the gene matches: 10. CDR3 size: 18 residues. DNA for the CDR3: TGTGCCAGCAGCTCCGGGACTAGCGGGAGGGGTGGGATGGAGACCCAGTACTTC. Translated, it gives CASSSGTSGRGGMETQYF.

V gene TRBV28 combines with J gene TRBJ2-5; TRBD1 matches at 12 bases. V dropped 5 bases and J dropped 5; count of bases not matched to a gene: 6. This CDR3 region has 15 residues. Germline CDR1 and CDR2: MDHEN and SYDVKM. The CDR3 reads CASSPGTGGAETQYF. The CDR3 DNA reads TGTGCCAGCAGTCCCGGGACAGGGGGCGCGGAGACCCAGTACTTC.